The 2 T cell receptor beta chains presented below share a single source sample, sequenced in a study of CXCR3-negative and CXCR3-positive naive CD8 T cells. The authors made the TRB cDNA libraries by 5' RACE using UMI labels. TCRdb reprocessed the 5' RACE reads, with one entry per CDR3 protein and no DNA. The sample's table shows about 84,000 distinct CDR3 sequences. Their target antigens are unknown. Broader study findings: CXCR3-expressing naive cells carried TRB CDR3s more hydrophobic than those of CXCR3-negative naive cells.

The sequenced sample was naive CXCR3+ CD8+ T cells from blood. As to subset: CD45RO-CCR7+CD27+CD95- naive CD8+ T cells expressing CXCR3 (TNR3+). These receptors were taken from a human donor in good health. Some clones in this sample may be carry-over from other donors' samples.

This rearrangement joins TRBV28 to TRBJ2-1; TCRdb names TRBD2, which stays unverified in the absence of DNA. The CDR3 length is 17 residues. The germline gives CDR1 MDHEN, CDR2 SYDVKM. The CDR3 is CASKLAGLGQTYNEQFF. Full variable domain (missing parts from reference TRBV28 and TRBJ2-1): DVKVTQSSRYLVKRTGEKVFLECVQDMDHENMFWYRQDPGLGLRLIYFSYDVKMKEKGDIPEGYSVSREKKERFSLILESASTNQTSMYLCASKLAGLGQTYNEQFFGPGTRLTVL.

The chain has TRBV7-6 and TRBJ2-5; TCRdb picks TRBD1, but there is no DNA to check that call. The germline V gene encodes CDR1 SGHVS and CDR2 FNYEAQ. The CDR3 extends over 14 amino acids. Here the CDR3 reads CASSSQGWVETQYF. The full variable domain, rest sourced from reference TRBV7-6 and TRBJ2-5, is GAGVSQSPRYKVTKRGQDVALRCDPISGHVSLYWYRQALGQGPEFLTYFNYEAQQDKSGLPNDRFSAERPEGSISTLTIQRTEQRDSAMYRCASSSQGWVETQYFGPGTRLLVL.